The T cell receptor beta chain under discussion was sequenced for a study of blood T cell repertoires in COVID-19. In its sample, this clone was seen once. Sequenced by immunoSEQ multiplex PCR; TCRdb stores in-frame clones only, minus some. The profile covers some 97,000 clones, with about 80% appearing a single time and 9.5% to 13% taken by the ten largest. This TCR was recovered from a woman aged 70 to 79 with acute or convalescent COVID-19. Sequencing was performed on peripheral blood.

The CDR3 sequence: CASSLQGGSGNTIYF. The DNA for the CDR3 is TGTGCCAGCAGCCTACAGGGGGGCTCTGGAAACACCATATATTTT. The J gene is TRBJ1-3, the V gene TRBV9; 8 bases match TRBD1. The CDR3 is made up of 15 amino acids. The trim removed 4 bases at V and 0 bases at J, leaving 3 bases unmatched. Germline loops: CDR1 SGDLS, CDR2 YYNGEE.